This record looks at one T cell receptor (beta chain) sequence and its context. Its antigen is unknown. A v3.0 immunoSEQ assay was performed at survey level. Assay used: immunoSEQ multiplex PCR; TCRdb lists only in-frame clones, some missing. Altogether 30,000 to 40,000 clones are present, nearly 90% being singletons, with the ten largest covering approximately 13%. These data belong to a study of long-term antiretroviral therapy in people with HIV. Study background: The 2015 immediate-ART recommendation came about a decade after the earliest samples.

General study results and limits: Diversity remained lower than transplant donor controls, even though it increased after ART. Information on adherence to ART, viral resistance or therapy changes was unavailable. Dominance of pre-ART expanded clones persisted, fluctuating and often declining after ART.

This CDR3 region has 15 residues. The source material was unsorted PBMCs, sampled 1.1 years after starting antiretroviral therapy. The receptor comes from a man between 18 and 35 years old with HIV. V is TRBV21-1 and J is TRBJ1-4. TRBV21-1 is tagged as a pseudogene. CDR3 coding DNA: TGTGCCAGCATCCAAAGGGCCGGGAGTAATGAAAAACTGTTTTTT. Residues: CASIQRAGSNEKLFF.